The clone carrying this TCR beta chain appeared a few times. This entry is derived from a study of T cells in Graves' hyperthyroidism and ophthalmopathy. Germline loops: CDR1 KGHDR, CDR2 SFDVKD. V gave up 4 bases and J gave up 2 bases, with 10 bases separating them. The CDR3 is 14 amino acids. TCR beta CDR3 regions were amplified from RNA transcripts. HTBI primers drove first-round RT-PCR of the TCR CDR3. One entry per CDR3 protein results from TCRdb running MiXCR on the multiplex PCR reads. The sample shows some 550,000 distinct CDR3 sequences, less than 25% of them seen only once. Stable Graves' hyperthyroidism denoted no ophthalmopathy progression over 18 months. Aged 18 to 65, the patients had hyperthyroidism that was newly diagnosed and had lasted under 2 months.

The chain joins TRBV24-1 to TRBJ1-2; D is perhaps TRBD1 (5 bases). Sequencing was performed on blood. This receptor was taken from a man aged 18 to 30 with Graves' hyperthyroidism. The DNA for the CDR3 is TGTGCCACCAGTGACTACGACAGCAACTATGGCTACACCTTC. Translating gives CATSDYDSNYGYTF.